Listed below are T cell receptor beta chains from one sample, sequenced in a study of T cell changes during pregnancy in multiple sclerosis. TCRdb's copy holds only in-frame clones and misses some; the assay was immunoSEQ multiplex PCR. Among tens of thousands of clones listed, over 75% were seen once. This sample comprised CD8+ T cells from peripheral blood mononuclear cells, obtained before pregnancy. These receptors originate from a female donor with multiple sclerosis, enrolled in a pregnancy study. Each CDR3 is given with its conserved first and last residue. Each record gives: J gene, V gene, clone size, D gene, CDR3 protein, CDR3 DNA. D genes are given only for firm matches. Some rows have no size entry. The others give once, few or many, or a class for an expanded clone.

>TRBJ2-1|TRBV6-1|-|TRBD2
CASSRTSGSADEQFF
TGTGCCAGCAGTCGGACTAGCGGGAGCGCGGATGAGCAGTTCTTC
>TRBJ2-7|TRBV4-1|-|-
CASSHLYLGNYEQYF
TGCGCCAGCAGCCATCTATATCTCGGTAATTACGAGCAGTACTTC
>TRBJ1-2|TRBV15|-|TRBD1
CATYNRGSLYGYTF
TGTGCCACCTATAACAGGGGAAGTCTCTATGGCTACACCTTC
>TRBJ1-1|TRBV5-8|-|-
CASSLGPTRDTLNTEAFF
TGTGCCAGCAGCTTGGGCCCCACTCGGGACACCCTGAACACTGAAGCTTTCTTT
>TRBJ1-5|TRBV30|-|-
CACLIGGIYSNQPQHF
TGTGCCTGCCTTATCGGGGGGATTTATAGCAATCAGCCCCAGCATTTT
>TRBJ1-2|TRBV9|-|-
CASSVASGQFNYGYTF
TGTGCCAGCAGCGTAGCTTCGGGACAATTTAACTATGGCTACACCTTC
>TRBJ2-1|TRBV2|-|TRBD1
CASSQGVDEQFF
TGTGCCAGCAGCCAGGGGGTTGATGAGCAGTTCTTC
>TRBJ2-7|TRBV6-5|-|-
CASSYSDGVPYEQYF
TGTGCCAGCAGTTACTCTGACGGGGTACCCTACGAGCAGTACTTC
>TRBJ1-3|TRBV4-3|-|-
CASSQDLGRGGGNTIYF
TGCGCCAGCAGCCAAGACTTGGGAAGGGGTGGAGGAAACACCATATATTTT
>TRBJ2-1|TRBV11-2|medium-sized|TRBD1
CASRLDVTGGNEQFF
TGTGCCAGCAGACTTGATGTGACAGGGGGCAATGAGCAGTTCTTC
>TRBJ2-2|TRBV4-1|-|-
CASSQVEFLQVNTGELFF
TGCGCCAGCAGCCAAGTTGAGTTCCTTCAGGTTAACACCGGGGAGCTGTTTTTT